This T cell receptor beta chain emerged from a study of blood T cell repertoires in COVID-19. Overall study context: The United States, Italy and Spain were the sources of the acute and convalescent COVID-19 samples.

The CDR3 loop spans 15 amino acids. Germline V gene lookup returns CDR1 SGHRS and CDR2 YFSETQ. J was trimmed by 8 bases and V by 4 bases; bases with no gene match: 12. Generated by immunoSEQ multiplex PCR, the TCRdb table keeps only in-frame clones and is missing some. This sample carries some 130,000 clones, 80% to 90% of them seen once, and the ten largest clones take about 4.5%. Followed longitudinally, the Seattle patients had been enrolled during active infection. The chain has TRBV5-1 and TRBJ2-1, with TRBD1 matching 7 bases. The origin of this receptor is a man aged 60-69 years with COVID-19, enrolled during active disease. The sample comprised peripheral blood. The DNA of the CDR3 is TGCGCCAGCAGCCCACGGACAGGCGGCTGGGATGAGCAGTTCTTC. Amino acids: CASSPRTGGWDEQFF.